This T cell receptor (beta chain) stems from a study of Ad26.COV2.S vaccination and SARS-CoV-2 variants. V shed 6 bases, J shed 3 bases, and the junction held 5 bases outside the gene matches. Germline V gene data show CDR1 as MNHNY and CDR2 as SVGAGI (reference sequence). This CDR3 contains 14 residues. Profiling relied on immunoSEQ multiplex PCR, and the TCRdb table lists in-frame clones only, not all of them. The data hold about 350,000 clones, with about 86% observed a single time. Treatment indicated: about 20 received Ad26.COV2.S at low or high dose, single or two shots; 5 received placebo; per-sample allocation not given. Repertoires come from day 63 after the first vaccine or placebo injection.

The sample here was peripheral blood, taken in a trial of Ad26.COV2.S vaccine versus placebo. This TCR was sampled from a person aged 18 to 65 who received the Ad26.COV2.S COVID-19 vaccine or a placebo. The V call is TRBV6-6, the J call TRBJ2-3; 8 bases are shared with TRBD2. CDR3 nucleotides: TGTGCCAGCAGGACAGCGGGGGAAACAGATACGCAGTATTTT. This translates into CASRTAGETDTQYF.